The present T cell receptor beta chain was sequenced within a study of T cell repertoires in aging, cancer and after chemotherapy. A remark on this clonotype: Antigen unknown.

Findings of the study overall: Compared with age-matched healthy donors, untreated hematological or solid cancer patients showed higher blood TCR clonality.

TCR beta rearrangements were amplified from peripheral blood genomic DNA. A mixed TRB-A/B primer pool amplified rearranged TRB by multiplex touch-down PCR. TCRdb re-called the multiplex PCR reads with MiXCR, one entry per CDR3 protein. Here the sample spans fewer than 12,000 distinct CDR3 sequences, over 25% being singletons. V lost 5 bases and J lost 2, with 16 bases in between. From germline, CDR1 is SGHNT and CDR2 YENEEA. The CDR3 has 15 residues. This chain links TRBV11-3 with TRBJ2-7; the D gene is possibly TRBD2 (6 bases). The TCR comes from a human donor in good health. Input material: blood. The CDR3 DNA follows: TGTGCCAGCAGCCCTGCCGGAGGGATCCCCTACGAGCAGTACTTC. It encodes CASSPAGGIPYEQYF.